This TCR beta chain was sequenced in a study of blood T cell repertoires in COVID-19 (TCRdb year 2020). About the full investigation: Samples covering the acute and convalescent phases of COVID-19 were provided by collaborators in the United States, Italy and Spain. The prospective study material was composed of cDNA or gDNA derived from T cells, B-cell-depleted T cells, or PBMCs. Deeply sampled blood TCRbeta repertoires from subjects exposed to, actively infected with, or recovered from COVID-19 were included in the dataset. The repertoires were made available in a free public database intended to serve as a resource for research on the immune response to SARS-CoV-2. Samples were obtained from the ongoing ImmuneRACE study (first 160 participants) and from 950 to 1,500 subjects provided by 6 global collaborators. Sample metadata almost always included a de-identified subject ID, COVID-19 status, age in years and sex. HLA class I and class II types, where available, came from metadata supplied by the sample provider rather than from assay-based typing. Paper-wide results and their limitations: The amount of clinical and demographic metadata varied by source and participant and was provided uncurated.

Enrolling through a virtual design, the prospective study's participants ranged in age from roughly 18 to 100 years and lived across some 22 United States geographic areas. In the prospective study, participants were assigned to cohorts based on the clinical history participants reported in a screening survey and a study questionnaire. Mobile phlebotomists in the prospective study collected whole blood, serum and a nasopharyngeal or oropharyngeal swab from every participant. Over a roughly 2-month period, participants in the prospective study had the option of providing additional blood draws and questionnaires. Prospective study blood samples were shipped either frozen or at room temperature before DNA extraction. TCRbeta CDR3 regions were amplified from genomic DNA by means of the immunoSEQ Assay, a bias-controlled multiplex PCR. On the study's bioinformatics: The number of nucleated cells in each sample was estimated by amplification of reference gene primers within the assay. To quantify the absolute abundance of each unique TCRbeta CDR3 rearrangement, sequence reads were collapsed and filtered. For each sample, productive Simpson clonality was calculated as the square root of Simpson's diversity index over productive rearrangements. TCRdb took this table from immuneACCESS and kept in-frame rearrangements with V and J called. Such tables lack part of the clones; where checked against another copy, unresolved V genes explain under half of the gap, and the rest is unexplained. V and J calls and clone size are copied from that table; D and trimming were computed from the DNA. The sample yields about 270,000 clones; around 88% were counted once. The ten largest account for around 1.3% of the sample.

As regards this clone: Its recognized antigen is unknown. No base qualities exist here, and no much larger clone lies one base off it.

The sequence derives from a woman in her thirties or forties with acute COVID-19. Material: PBMCs or T cells enriched from blood (not recorded which).

The encoded CDR3 is CASSLGTSEVGTQYF. The DNA sequence reads TGTGCCAGCAGCTTAGGGACATCTGAGGTTGGTACGCAGTATTTT. The chain was built from TRBV7-8 and TRBJ2-3; the best D guess is TRBD1, with 5 bases matching. The germline V gene supplies CDR1 SGHVS and CDR2 FQNEAQ. The V end loses 1 base and the J end loses 8 bases, and a stretch of 16 bases separates them. From the cysteine up to the phenylalanine, the CDR3 has a length of 15 residues. The DNA shown is the 45-base CDR3, in frame from base 1.